This is a list of T cell receptor beta chains from one sample in a study of blood T cell repertoires in COVID-19. TCRdb's table, derived via immunoSEQ multiplex PCR, lists solely in-frame clones and lacks some. Of tens of thousands of clones listed, more than 75% are singletons. The sample comprised peripheral blood. The receptors stem from a woman aged 60-70 years with acute or convalescent COVID-19. Both conserved end residues are part of each CDR3. Each record gives: CDR3 protein, CDR3 DNA, D gene, V gene, J gene, clone size. The D gene is left open where the match is weak. A clone size is listed for some rows: how often the clone was seen (once, few, many), or a class if it is expanded.

CASRLGGGGHNEQFF,TGTGCCAGCCGCCTTGGCGGGGGGGGTCACAATGAGCAGTTCTTC,TRBD2,TRBV3-1/TRBV3-2,TRBJ2-1,-
CASSTQQVQETQYF,TGTGCCAGCTCAACCCAACAGGTTCAAGAGACCCAGTACTTC,-,TRBV18,TRBJ2-5,-
CASTGQGKNIQYF,TGTGCCAGCACCGGACAGGGTAAAAACATTCAGTACTTC,TRBD1,TRBV2,TRBJ2-4,-
CASSDRQASYTGELFF,TGTGCCAGCAGTGATCGACAGGCCTCGTACACCGGGGAGCTGTTTTTT,-,TRBV27,TRBJ2-2,-
CASSPGQGIGFQYF,TGTGCCAGCTCACCGGGACAGGGAATTGGTTTTCAATACTTC,TRBD1,TRBV18,TRBJ2-7,-
CATSKGVGITEAFF,TGTGCCACTTCAAAAGGGGTTGGTATAACTGAAGCTTTCTTT,-,TRBV3-1/TRBV3-2,TRBJ1-1,-
CASSQDRGSRGTQFF,TGCGCCAGCAGCCAAGATAGAGGGTCCAGGGGAACGCAGTTCTTC,-,TRBV4-1,TRBJ2-1,-
CSVADRGGTEAFF,TGCAGCGTTGCCGACAGGGGAGGAACTGAAGCTTTCTTT,TRBD1,TRBV29-1,TRBJ1-1,-
CASSVGKGAYSGNTIYF,TGTGCCAGCAGCGTAGGGAAAGGGGCCTACTCTGGAAACACCATATATTTT,-,TRBV9,TRBJ1-3,once
CASSFPGTYEQYF,TGTGCCAGCAGTTTTCCAGGGACCTACGAGCAGTACTTC,-,TRBV28,TRBJ2-7,-
CASSLGTGNQPQHF,TGTGCCAGCAGTTTAGGGACAGGCAATCAGCCCCAGCATTTT,TRBD1,TRBV6-5,TRBJ1-5,-
CASSPDGGSNQPQHF,TGTGCCAGCTCACCCGACGGGGGTAGCAATCAGCCCCAGCATTTT,-,TRBV18,TRBJ1-5,-
CSASLFSYEQYF,TGCAGTGCTAGTCTATTTAGCTACGAGCAGTACTTC,-,TRBV20-1,TRBJ2-7,once
CASSATSGGAWDTQYF,TGTGCCAGCAGTGCCACTAGCGGGGGGGCTTGGGATACGCAGTATTTT,TRBD2,TRBV6-1,TRBJ2-3,once
CAIPGTAGADTQYF,TGTGCCATCCCGGGTACGGCGGGCGCAGATACGCAGTATTTT,-,TRBV6-5,TRBJ2-3,-
CASSFDRVGNIQYF,TGTGCCAGCAGCTTCGACAGGGTAGGAAACATTCAGTACTTC,TRBD1,TRBV11-2,TRBJ2-4,-
CASSVGLAGVADTQYF,TGTGCCAGCAGTGTCGGACTAGCGGGAGTGGCAGATACGCAGTATTTT,TRBD2,TRBV27,TRBJ2-3,-
CSASGQGRTMNTEAFF,TGCAGTGCAAGTGGACAGGGAAGGACAATGAACACTGAAGCTTTCTTT,TRBD1,TRBV20-1,TRBJ1-1,few
CAIGTGGKDTQYF,TGTGCCATCGGAACGGGAGGGAAGGATACGCAGTATTTT,TRBD2,TRBV10-3,TRBJ2-3,-
CASSTNPGGSPLHF,TGTGCCAGCTCAACGAACCCCGGTGGTTCACCCCTCCACTTT,-,TRBV18,TRBJ1-6,-
CASSLGGQGNYGYTF,TGCGCCAGCAGCTTGGGAGGACAGGGGAACTATGGCTACACCTTC,TRBD1,TRBV5-1,TRBJ1-2,-
CSVEQGRDTQYF,TGCAGCGTTGAACAGGGCAGGGATACGCAGTATTTT,-,TRBV29-1,TRBJ2-3,-
CASSPSGANNEQFF,TGTGCCAGCAGTCCCTCGGGAGCAAACAATGAGCAGTTCTTC,-,TRBV6-2/TRBV6-3,TRBJ2-1,once
CASSSTGSTNEKLFF,TGTGCCAGCAGCTCGACAGGGTCAACTAATGAAAAACTGTTTTTT,TRBD1,TRBV11-2,TRBJ1-4,-
CASSLPLGHAPNNYGYTF,TGTGCCAGCAGCCTCCCGCTTGGACACGCCCCTAATAACTATGGCTACACCTTC,-,TRBV11-2,TRBJ1-2,-
CARGRGGEAFF,TGTGCGCGGGGGAGGGGGGGTGAAGCTTTCTTT,-,TRBV21-1,TRBJ1-1,-
CASSLMTGANTEAFF,TGTGCCAGCAGCTTGATGACAGGCGCGAACACTGAAGCTTTCTTT,-,TRBV7-9,TRBJ1-1,-
CASSYSKGLDDEQFF,TGTGCCAGCAGTTACTCGAAGGGACTAGACGATGAGCAGTTCTTC,TRBD2,TRBV6-5,TRBJ2-1,-
CSASWGGGRETQYF,TGCAGTGCTAGTTGGGGGGGCGGTCGAGAGACCCAGTACTTC,-,TRBV20-1,TRBJ2-5,-
CATRQLNYGYTF,TGTGCCACTCGACAGCTAAACTATGGCTACACCTTC,-,TRBV10-3,TRBJ1-2,-
CASSPVGVPGEKLFF,TGTGCCAGCAGCCCCGTAGGGGTACCTGGTGAAAAACTGTTTTTT,-,TRBV6-6,TRBJ1-4,-
CASSLRGGQGARGYTF,TGTGCCAGCAGCTTGCGCGGAGGACAGGGGGCGAGGGGCTACACCTTC,TRBD1,TRBV5-4,TRBJ1-2,-
CASSLAARGGETQYF,TGCGCCAGCAGCTTGGCCGCGAGGGGGGGCGAGACCCAGTACTTC,-,TRBV5-1,TRBJ2-5,few
CASSQGGGGTVTDTQYF,TGTGCCAGCAGCCAAGGTGGCGGGGGAACGGTCACAGATACGCAGTATTTT,TRBD2,TRBV3-1/TRBV3-2,TRBJ2-3,-
CASSPNNSPLHF,TGTGCCAGCAGTCCAAACAACAGTCCCCTCCACTTT,-,TRBV2,TRBJ1-6,-
CASSQEFRGSRQETQYF,TGCGCCAGCAGCCAAGAGTTTCGGGGGAGCCGACAAGAGACCCAGTACTTC,-,TRBV4-3,TRBJ2-5,-
CASSYESSTRAIQYF,TGTGCCAGCAGTTACGAGTCGAGTACCAGGGCCATTCAGTACTTC,-,TRBV6-6,TRBJ2-4,-
CSVRPTAEAFF,TGCAGCGTGAGGCCTACCGCTGAAGCTTTCTTT,-,TRBV29-1,TRBJ1-1,-
CASSLSEVLGNEQFF,TGCGCCAGCAGCTTGTCAGAGGTTCTCGGCAATGAGCAGTTCTTC,-,TRBV5-1,TRBJ2-1,-
CASSQDSRASGAYNEQFF,TGCGCCAGCAGCCAAGATTCTCGGGCTAGCGGGGCTTACAATGAGCAGTTCTTC,TRBD2,TRBV4-1,TRBJ2-1,-
CASRGDYNSPLHF,TGTGCCAGCAGGGGAGACTATAATTCACCCCTCCACTTT,-,TRBV2,TRBJ1-6,-
CASSIPNSGQETQYF,TGTGCCAGTAGTATTCCTAATTCCGGCCAAGAGACCCAGTACTTC,-,TRBV19,TRBJ2-5,-
CASTLAGQHYNEQFF,TGTGCCAGCACCCTCGCGGGACAGCATTACAATGAGCAGTTCTTC,-,TRBV7-2,TRBJ2-1,-
CASSSVPGQVIYEQYF,TGTGCCAGCAGCTCGGTTCCGGGACAGGTAATATACGAGCAGTACTTC,TRBD1,TRBV7-8,TRBJ2-7,-
CASSYGQERTGELFF,TGTGCCAGCAGTTATGGACAGGAACGTACCGGGGAGCTGTTTTTT,TRBD1,TRBV2,TRBJ2-2,-
CASSQDAIRLQDEQFF,TGTGCCAGCAGCCAAGATGCTATTCGTCTGCAGGATGAGCAGTTCTTC,-,TRBV3-1/TRBV3-2,TRBJ2-1,-
CASSSPQGGAEAFF,TGTGCCAGCAGCTCCCCACAGGGAGGGGCTGAAGCTTTCTTT,-,TRBV5-6,TRBJ1-1,-
CASSLGDRTTNEKLFF,TGTGCCAGCAGCTTAGGGGACAGAACAACTAATGAAAAACTGTTTTTT,TRBD1,TRBV7-9,TRBJ1-4,-
CASSPLRFTDTQYF,TGTGCCAGCAGCCCCTTACGGTTCACAGATACGCAGTATTTT,-,TRBV7-8,TRBJ2-3,-
CASIGAGGRRNEQFF,TGTGCCAGCATAGGAGCGGGGGGGCGACGCAATGAGCAGTTCTTC,TRBD2,TRBV2,TRBJ2-1,-
CASSSTGDQPQHF,TGTGCCAGCAGTTCCACAGGGGATCAGCCCCAGCATTTT,TRBD1,TRBV6-2/TRBV6-3,TRBJ1-5,-
CSSGLAGGIEQFF,TGCAGCTCGGGACTAGCGGGTGGGATTGAGCAGTTCTTC,TRBD2,TRBV29-1,TRBJ2-1,-
CASSYSAGGNQPQHF,TGTGCCAGCAGTTACAGTGCAGGGGGCAATCAGCCCCAGCATTTT,-,TRBV6-5,TRBJ1-5,-
CATSLPGSSGANVLTF,TGTGCCACCAGCCTACCCGGTAGTTCTGGGGCCAACGTCCTGACTTTC,-,TRBV15,TRBJ2-6,-
CASAGQGKYNEQFF,TGTGCCAGCGCCGGACAGGGGAAGTACAATGAGCAGTTCTTC,TRBD1,TRBV2,TRBJ2-1,-